The present TCR beta chain was sequenced within a study of T cell responses to AZD1222 COVID-19 vaccine. Germline V gene sequence: CDR1 MNHEY, CDR2 SVGAGI. Trimming removed 6 bases at V and 1 base at J, with 12 bases between. The length of the CDR3 is 14 residues. This table comes from immunoSEQ multiplex PCR, and its TCRdb copy is limited to in-frame clones, with some not included. The sample has around 180,000 clones, about nine tenths seen once; the top ten hold 2.6%. This chain links TRBV6-5 with TRBJ1-1; no clear D gene. The TCR originated in an adult in good health. This specimen consisted of peripheral blood, obtained on day 0 of AZD1222 vaccination. CDR3 bases: TGTGCCAGCAGAAGGCCTCACGGGAACACTGAAGCTTTCTTT. Amino acids: CASRRPHGNTEAFF.